This is a list of T cell receptor beta chains from one sample in a study of T cell responses to AZD1222 COVID-19 vaccine. Sequencing was performed with immunoSEQ multiplex PCR; in TCRdb, only in-frame clones are kept and a portion is missing. The repertoire consists of some 120,000 clones, with just over 85% occurring once and the leading ten covering roughly 12%. Source: peripheral blood, taken on day 0 of AZD1222 vaccination. The receptor source for this set is an adult in good health. Both conserved end residues are part of each CDR3.

v_call: TRBV2
cdr3_aa: CASTGQTFNSPLHF

v_call: TRBV11-2
cdr3_aa: CASSLSAYTEAFF

v_call: TRBV5-1
cdr3_aa: CASSLEVYRVSGELFF

v_call: TRBV5-8
cdr3_aa: CASSLVGGTIGQPQHF

v_call: TRBV10-3
cdr3_aa: CAISGTTRMDEQYF

v_call: TRBV5-4
cdr3_aa: CASTLDRGLKETQYF

v_call: TRBV9
cdr3_aa: CASSEGQGYNSPLHF

v_call: TRBV7-2
cdr3_aa: CASSLVDQETQYF

v_call: TRBV7-2
cdr3_aa: CASSLGPNQPQHF

v_call: TRBV25-1
cdr3_aa: CASSDLRAGYTF

v_call: TRBV7-7
cdr3_aa: CASSLAWQGVGNTEAFF

v_call: TRBV7-2
cdr3_aa: CASGTGSLYEQYF

v_call: TRBV19
cdr3_aa: CASSITFGNTEAFF

v_call: TRBV7-9
cdr3_aa: CASSPVRGSSYEQYF

v_call: TRBV5-6
cdr3_aa: CASIGDRGEQFF

v_call: TRBV6-1
cdr3_aa: CASSEAGTGGRETQYF

v_call: TRBV7-9
cdr3_aa: CASSLQADQFF

v_call: TRBV2
cdr3_aa: CASSEGQRGNNEQFF

v_call: TRBV3-1/TRBV3-2
cdr3_aa: CASSSRASGSYEQYF